This T cell receptor beta chain was recorded in a study of T-cell memory formation after mild COVID-19. This CDR3 region has 14 residues. The trim removed 4 bases at V and 5 bases at J, leaving 8 bases unmatched. Germline loops: CDR1 SGHRS, CDR2 YFSETQ. TCRdb reprocessed the 5' RACE reads via MiXCR and lists one record per CDR3 protein. In the table there are a few hundred thousand distinct CDR3 sequences, more than 20% of which are singletons. Sequenced sample: PBMCs or a T cell subset sorted from them (not recorded which). This chain links TRBV5-1 with TRBJ2-5; the match to TRBD1 covers 7 bases. This sequence originates from a man aged 18 to 29 who had mild COVID-19 (a few samples of this study predate the infection). Cell type and time point are not known. The CDR3 DNA reads TGCGCCAGCAGCCCGACAGGGATCGGGGAGACCCAGTACTTC. Translation: CASSPTGIGETQYF.